This T cell receptor beta chain was captured by sequencing in a study of blood T cell repertoires in COVID-19. Trimming left V 1 base short and J 8 bases short, with 18 bases between. The CDR3 has 16 amino acids. Germline V lookup: CDR1 SGHRS, CDR2 YFSETQ. In the original analysis: Estimation of nucleated cell counts relied on the amplification of reference gene primers. Assay used: immunoSEQ multiplex PCR; TCRdb lists only in-frame clones, some missing. V and J calls and clone size come straight from that table; D and trimming were deduced from the DNA. The sample contains roughly 250,000 clones, about 80% of which appear only once.

Sequenced: peripheral blood. The chain couples TRBV5-1 to TRBJ2-2; D call uncertain. The source of this sequence is a woman aged 80 or over with acute or convalescent COVID-19. CDR3 nucleotides: TGCGCCAGCAGCTTGTTTCAGGTGCCGGTGAGAGGGGAGCTGTTTTTT. It yields the protein CASSLFQVPVRGELFF.